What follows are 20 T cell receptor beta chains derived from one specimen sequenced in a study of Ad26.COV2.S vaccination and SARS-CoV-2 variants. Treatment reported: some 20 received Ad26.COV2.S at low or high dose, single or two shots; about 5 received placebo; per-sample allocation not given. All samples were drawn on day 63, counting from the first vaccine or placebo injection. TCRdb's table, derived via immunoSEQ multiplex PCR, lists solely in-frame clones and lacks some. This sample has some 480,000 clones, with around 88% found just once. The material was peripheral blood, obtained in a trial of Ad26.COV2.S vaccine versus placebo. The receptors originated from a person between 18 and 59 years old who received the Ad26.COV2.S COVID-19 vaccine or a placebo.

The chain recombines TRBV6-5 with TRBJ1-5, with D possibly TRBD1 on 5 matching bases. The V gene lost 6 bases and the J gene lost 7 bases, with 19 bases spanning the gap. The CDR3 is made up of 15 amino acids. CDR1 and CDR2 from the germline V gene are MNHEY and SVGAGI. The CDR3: CASRLTGTAGQPQHF. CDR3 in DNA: TGTGCCAGCAGACTCACAGGTACGGCAGGGCAGCCCCAGCATTTT.

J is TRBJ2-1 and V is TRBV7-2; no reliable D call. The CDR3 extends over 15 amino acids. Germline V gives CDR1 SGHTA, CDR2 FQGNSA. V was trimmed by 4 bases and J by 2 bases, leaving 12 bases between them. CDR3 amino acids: CASSYALSPYNEQFF. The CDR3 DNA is TGTGCCAGCAGCTATGCCTTGAGCCCCTACAATGAGCAGTTCTTC.

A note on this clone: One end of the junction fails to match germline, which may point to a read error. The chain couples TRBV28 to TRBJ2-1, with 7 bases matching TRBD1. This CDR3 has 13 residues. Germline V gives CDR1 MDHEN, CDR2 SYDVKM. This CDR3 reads CASCFRTGNEQFF. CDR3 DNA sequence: TGTGCCAGCTGTTTTCGGACAGGCAATGAGCAGTTCTTC.

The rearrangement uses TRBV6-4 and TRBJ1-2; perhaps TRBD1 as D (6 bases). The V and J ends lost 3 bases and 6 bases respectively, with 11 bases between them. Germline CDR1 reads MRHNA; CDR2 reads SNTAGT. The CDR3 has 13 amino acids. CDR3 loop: CASSEAGTNGYTF. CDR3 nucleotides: TGTGCCAGCAGTGAGGCGGGGACAAATGGCTACACCTTC.

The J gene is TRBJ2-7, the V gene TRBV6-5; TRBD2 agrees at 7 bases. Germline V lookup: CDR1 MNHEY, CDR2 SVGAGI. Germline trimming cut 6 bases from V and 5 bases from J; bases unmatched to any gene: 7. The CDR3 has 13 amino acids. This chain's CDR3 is CASSHSGADEQYF. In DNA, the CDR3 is TGTGCCAGCAGCCACAGCGGGGCTGACGAGCAGTACTTC.

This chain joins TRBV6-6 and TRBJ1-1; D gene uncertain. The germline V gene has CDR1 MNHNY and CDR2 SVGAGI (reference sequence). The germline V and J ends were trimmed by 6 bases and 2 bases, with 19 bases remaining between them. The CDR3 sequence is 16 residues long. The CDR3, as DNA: TGTGCCAGCAGCTATACAAGGGTGGGCTATAACACTGAAGCTTTCTTT. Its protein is CASSYTRVGYNTEAFF.

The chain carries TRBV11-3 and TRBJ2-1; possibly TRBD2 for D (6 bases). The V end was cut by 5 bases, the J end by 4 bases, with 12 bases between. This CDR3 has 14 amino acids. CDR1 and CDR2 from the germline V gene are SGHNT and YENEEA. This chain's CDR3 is CASSHGTLYNEQFF. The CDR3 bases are TGTGCCAGCAGCCACGGGACTCTATACAATGAGCAGTTCTTC. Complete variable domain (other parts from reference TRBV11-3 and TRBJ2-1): EAGVVQSPRYKIIEKKQPVAFWCNPISGHNTLYWYLQNLGQGPELLIRYENEEAVDDSQLPKDRFSAERLKGVDSTLKIQPAELGDSAVYLCASSHGTLYNEQFFGPGTRLTVL.

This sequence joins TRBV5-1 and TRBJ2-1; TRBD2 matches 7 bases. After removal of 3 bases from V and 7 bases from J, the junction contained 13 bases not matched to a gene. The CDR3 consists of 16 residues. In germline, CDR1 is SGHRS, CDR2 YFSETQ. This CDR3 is CASSSWLGGMRNEQFF. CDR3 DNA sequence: TGCGCCAGCAGCTCCTGGCTGGGGGGGATGAGGAATGAGCAGTTCTTC.

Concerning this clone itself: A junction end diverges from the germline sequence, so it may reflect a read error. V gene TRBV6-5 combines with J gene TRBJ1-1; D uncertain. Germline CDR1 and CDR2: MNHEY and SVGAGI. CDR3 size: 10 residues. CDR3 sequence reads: CASSPPEAFF. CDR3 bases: TGTGCCAGCAGCCCACCTGAGGCTTTCTTT.

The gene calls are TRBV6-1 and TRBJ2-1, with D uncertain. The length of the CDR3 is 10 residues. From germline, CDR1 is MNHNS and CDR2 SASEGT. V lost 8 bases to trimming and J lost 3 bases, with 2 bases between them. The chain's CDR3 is CASRYNEQFF. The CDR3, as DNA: TGTGCCAGCCGCTACAATGAGCAGTTCTTC.

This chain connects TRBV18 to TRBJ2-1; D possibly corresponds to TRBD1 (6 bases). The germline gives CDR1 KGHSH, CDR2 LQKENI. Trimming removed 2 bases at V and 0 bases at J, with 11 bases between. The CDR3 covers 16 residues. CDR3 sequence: CASSPGGGSSYNEQFF. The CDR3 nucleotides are TGTGCCAGCTCACCAGGGGGCGGCAGCTCCTACAATGAGCAGTTCTTC.

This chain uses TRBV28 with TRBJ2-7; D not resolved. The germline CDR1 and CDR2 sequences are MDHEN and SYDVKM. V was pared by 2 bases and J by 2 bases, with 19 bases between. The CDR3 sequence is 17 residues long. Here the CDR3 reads CASSLGRRSSNTYEQYF. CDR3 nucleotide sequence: TGTGCCAGCAGTTTAGGTAGGCGGTCCTCGAACACCTACGAGCAGTACTTC. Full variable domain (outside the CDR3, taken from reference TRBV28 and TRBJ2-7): DVKVTQSSRYLVKRTGEKVFLECVQDMDHENMFWYRQDPGLGLRLIYFSYDVKMKEKGDIPEGYSVSREKKERFSLILESASTNQTSMYLCASSLGRRSSNTYEQYFGPGTRLTVT.

CDR3 coding DNA: TGTGCCAGCAGCTTAGGCTCGGATATTTACTCTGAAGCTTTCTTT. Its protein product is CASSLGSDIYSEAFF. J is TRBJ1-1 and V is TRBV7-6, with D hard to call. The V gene's germline CDR1 is SGHVS and CDR2 FNYEAQ. Trimming stripped 1 base from V and 6 bases from J, with 15 bases between. The CDR3 spans 15 residues.

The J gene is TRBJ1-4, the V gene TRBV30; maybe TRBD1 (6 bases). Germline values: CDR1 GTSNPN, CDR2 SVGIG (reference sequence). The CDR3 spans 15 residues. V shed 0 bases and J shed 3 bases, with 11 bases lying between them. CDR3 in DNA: TGTGCCTGGAGTGTACCGGGGGCCGCTAATGAAAAACTGTTTTTT. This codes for CAWSVPGAANEKLFF.

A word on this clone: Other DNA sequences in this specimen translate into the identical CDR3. The CDR3 protein is CASSRGTGELFF. The CDR3 nucleotides are TGTGCCAGCAGCCGGGGGACTGGGGAGCTGTTTTTT. The rearrangement uses TRBV6-5 and TRBJ2-2, with D possibly matching TRBD2 (6 bases). CDR1 and CDR2 (germline): MNHEY, SVGAGI. Trimming removed 6 bases from V and 8 bases from J, with 10 bases in between. This CDR3 region has 12 residues.

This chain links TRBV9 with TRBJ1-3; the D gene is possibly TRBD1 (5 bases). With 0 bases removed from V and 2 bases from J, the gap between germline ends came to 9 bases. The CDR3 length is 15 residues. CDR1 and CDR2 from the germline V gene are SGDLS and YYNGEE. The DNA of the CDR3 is TGTGCCAGCAGCGTAGTTGGGGCTCCTGGAAACACCATATATTTT. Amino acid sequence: CASSVVGAPGNTIYF.

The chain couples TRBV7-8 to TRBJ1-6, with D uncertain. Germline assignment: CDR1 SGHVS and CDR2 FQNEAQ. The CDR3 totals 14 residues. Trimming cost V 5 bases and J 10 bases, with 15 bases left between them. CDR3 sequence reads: CASSRDTFPSPLHF. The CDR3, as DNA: TGTGCCAGCAGCCGAGACACGTTTCCCTCACCCCTCCACTTT.

The CDR3 region is CASSVATSRYNEQFF. The CDR3 region has the DNA TGTGCCAGCAGCGTAGCTACTAGCCGCTACAATGAGCAGTTCTTC. The chain is built from TRBV9 and TRBJ2-1; the D gene is possibly TRBD2 (6 bases). The V gene's germline CDR1 is SGDLS and CDR2 YYNGEE. The CDR3 runs 15 residues. V shed 0 bases and J shed 3 bases, with 10 bases lying between them.

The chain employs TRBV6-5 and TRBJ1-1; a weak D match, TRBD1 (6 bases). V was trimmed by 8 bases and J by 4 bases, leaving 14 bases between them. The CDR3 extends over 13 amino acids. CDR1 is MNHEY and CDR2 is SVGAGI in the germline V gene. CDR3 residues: CASLGGMVTEAFF. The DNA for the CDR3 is TGTGCCAGCTTAGGGGGAATGGTCACTGAAGCTTTCTTT.

The CDR3 reads CASSFQSSYEQYF. The DNA for the CDR3 is TGTGCCAGTAGTTTCCAGAGTTCCTACGAGCAGTACTTC. The chain carries TRBV19 and TRBJ2-7; the D is unclear. This CDR3 has 13 amino acids. Germline V lookup: CDR1 LNHDA, CDR2 SQIVND (reference sequence). Trimming pared 5 bases from V and 1 base from J, leaving 9 bases between.